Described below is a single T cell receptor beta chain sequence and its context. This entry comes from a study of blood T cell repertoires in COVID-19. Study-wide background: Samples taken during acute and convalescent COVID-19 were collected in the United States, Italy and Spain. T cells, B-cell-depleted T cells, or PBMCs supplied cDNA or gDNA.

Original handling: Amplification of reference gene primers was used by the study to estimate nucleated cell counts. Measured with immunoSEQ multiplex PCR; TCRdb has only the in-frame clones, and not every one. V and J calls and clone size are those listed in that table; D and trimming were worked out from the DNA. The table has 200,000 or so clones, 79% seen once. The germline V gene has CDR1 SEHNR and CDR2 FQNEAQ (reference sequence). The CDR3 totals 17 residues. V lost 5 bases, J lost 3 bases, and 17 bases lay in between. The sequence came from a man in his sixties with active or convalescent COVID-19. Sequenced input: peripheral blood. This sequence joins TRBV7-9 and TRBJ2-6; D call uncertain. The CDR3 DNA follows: TGTGCCAGCAGCCCCTTCAGGTTCCCTTTTGGGGCCAACGTCCTGACTTTC. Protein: CASSPFRFPFGANVLTF.